Reported below is one T cell receptor (beta chain). These data come from a study of blood T cell repertoires in COVID-19. On the study more broadly: There were acute and convalescent COVID-19 samples, and they came from the United States, Italy and Spain. PBMCs, B-cell-depleted T cells, or T cells were the source of the cDNA or gDNA that made up the material.

Per the original data handling: Reference gene primer amplification gave estimated nucleated cell counts. The assay was immunoSEQ multiplex PCR, and TCRdb's table has in-frame clones only and misses some. The DNA gave D and trimming, while V, J and clone size come from that table. The table includes roughly 320,000 clones, around 89% detected once. Those enrolled in Seattle joined during active infection and were followed longitudinally afterward. The V and J ends lost 5 bases and 9 bases respectively, with 17 bases between them. The CDR3 covers 13 residues. Germline CDR1 and CDR2: KGHSH and LQKENI. The sample consisted of peripheral blood. V is TRBV18 and J is TRBJ2-7; maybe TRBD2 (5 bases). This receptor was obtained from a woman in her fifties or sixties with COVID-19, enrolled during active disease. The CDR3 nucleotides read TGTGCCAGCTCAGGAGGAGCACGAACCGGGCAGTACTTC. Translated: CASSGGARTGQYF.